This TCR beta chain emerged from a study of blood T cell repertoires in COVID-19. The wider study: Acute and convalescent COVID-19 specimens originated in the United States, Italy and Spain.

Authors' analysis steps: Using reference gene primer amplification, nucleated cell counts were estimated. Some clones are missing from TCRdb's copy, which holds only in-frame ones; the method was immunoSEQ multiplex PCR. The V and J calls and the clone size are those of that table, but D and trimming were determined from the DNA. In the table there are under 130,000 clones, around 90% of which are singletons. The TCR was taken from a man aged 50 to 59 in a cohort sampled during active COVID-19. What was sequenced was peripheral blood.

The CDR3, as DNA: TGTGCCAGCAGTAAGACCCTACAGATACTTCTAGCCAAAAACATTCAGTACTTC. Protein: CASSKTLQILLAKNIQYF. The rearrangement joins TRBV28 to TRBJ2-4; no definite D call. This CDR3 spans 18 amino acids. Trimming removed 5 bases at V and 0 bases at J, with 20 bases between. Germline CDR1 reads MDHEN; CDR2 reads SYDVKM. Filled out from reference TRBV28 and TRBJ2-4, the complete variable domain reads DVKVTQSSRYLVKRTGEKVFLECVQDMDHENMFWYRQDPGLGLRLIYFSYDVKMKEKGDIPEGYSVSREKKERFSLILESASTNQTSMYLCASSKTLQILLAKNIQYFGAGTRLSVL.